The 22 T cell receptor beta chains listed next were all sequenced from one sample in a study of beta chain features in type 1 diabetes. The entirety of the isolated RNA underwent reverse transcription, so expressed TCRB transcripts were sequenced. The assay was immunoSEQ multiplex PCR, and TCRdb's table has in-frame clones only and misses some. This sample has 150,000 to 200,000 clones, with 9% to 10% found just once. Material: central memory CD4+ T cells from blood. The source is a woman between 18 and 29 years old in good health.

The chain employs TRBV5-6 and TRBJ1-2; weak D call: TRBD1 (5 bases). V shed 4 bases and J shed 2 bases, with 18 bases lying between them. This CDR3 contains 16 residues. Germline V gene lookup returns CDR1 SGHDT and CDR2 YYEEEE. The CDR3 is CASSPVPGFANYGYTF. DNA of the CDR3: TGTGCCAGCAGCCCGGTGCCAGGGTTCGCAAACTATGGCTACACCTTC.

The CDR3 sequence: CASSRIGTSPPYEQYF. CDR3 DNA sequence: TGTGCCAGTAGTAGAATCGGGACTTCCCCGCCCTACGAGCAGTACTTC. The V gene is TRBV19, the J gene TRBJ2-7; perhaps TRBD2 as D (6 bases). This CDR3 is 16 amino acids long. Deletions cut 4 bases from V and 2 bases from J, with 18 bases between. In germline, CDR1 is LNHDA, CDR2 SQIVND (reference sequence).

This clone was found a few times. The CDR3 loop reads CASCPGGAGDTEAFF. In DNA form, the CDR3 reads TGTGCCAGCTGTCCAGGGGGCGCGGGGGACACTGAAGCTTTCTTT. The rearrangement joins TRBV27 to TRBJ1-1; the match to TRBD1 covers 8 bases. With 8 bases clipped from V and 3 bases from J, the junction kept 11 bases outside the gene matches. The CDR3 loop spans 15 amino acids. Germline assignment: CDR1 MNHEY and CDR2 SMNVEV (reference sequence).

In its sample, this clone ranks as medium-sized. J is TRBJ2-5 and V is TRBV21-1; the table's D call, TRBD1, was not checked against the DNA. TRBV21-1 is an annotated pseudogene. The CDR3 is 14 amino acids. The CDR3 is CASSKEDRQETQYF. The CDR3, as DNA: TGTGCCAGCAGCAAAGAGGACAGACAAGAGACCCAGTACTTC.

CDR3 coding DNA: TGTGCCAGCAGCAAAGAAGGCGGATTTGATTCACCCCTCCACTTT. The encoded protein is CASSKEGGFDSPLHF. V and J are TRBV9 and TRBJ1-6; D ambiguous. V was pared by 4 bases and J by 8 bases, with 16 bases between. The germline V gene encodes CDR1 SGDLS and CDR2 YYNGEE. The CDR3 is 15 residues long.

This clone was observed at least ten times. The rearrangement uses TRBV19 and TRBJ2-2; 9 bases map to TRBD1. The length of the CDR3 is 16 residues. From germline, CDR1 is LNHDA and CDR2 SQIVND (reference sequence). The V segment lost 8 bases and the J segment 1 base; nucleotides outside the gene matches: 8. The CDR3 DNA is TGTGCCAGTTCACCCTGGACAGGGGTGAACACCGGGGAGCTGTTTTTT. It translates to CASSPWTGVNTGELFF.

This clone showed up just a few times. The CDR3 region is CAWSSTSPGNTIYF. CDR3 bases: TGTGCCTGGAGTTCCACTTCGCCTGGAAACACCATATATTTT. The rearrangement joins TRBV30 to TRBJ1-3; D ambiguous. CDR1 GTSNPN and CDR2 SVGIG come from the germline V gene (reference sequence). The V end lost 2 bases, the J end lost 2 bases, and 10 bases lay between the germline ends. The CDR3 has 14 amino acids.

This clone was recorded many times. The gene calls are TRBV4-3 and TRBJ2-5, with unresolved D. Looked up from germline, CDR1 is LGHNA and CDR2 is YSLEER. V was shortened by 4 bases and J by 0 bases, with 6 bases between the two germline ends. CDR3 length: 13 amino acids. The CDR3: CASSLTHQETQYF. The CDR3 DNA is TGCGCCAGCAGCCTGACACACCAAGAGACCCAGTACTTC.

There are a few counts of this clone. CDR3: CAWIGRTYEQYF. In DNA form, the CDR3 reads TGTGCCTGGATTGGCCGAACCTACGAGCAGTACTTC. The genes are TRBV30 and TRBJ2-7; D is unclear. The CDR3 totals 12 residues. Germline loops: CDR1 GTSNPN, CDR2 SVGIG (reference sequence). V shed 4 bases and J shed 2 bases, with 9 bases lying between them.

This clone was detected a few times. The chain recombines TRBV11-2 with TRBJ2-3, with TRBD2 matching 9 bases. CDR1 is SGHAT and CDR2 is FQNNGV in the germline V gene. The CDR3 contains 15 residues. With V trimmed by 5 bases and J by 6 bases, 9 bases remained unmatched. Written as DNA, the CDR3 is TGTGCCAGCAGCCTTAGCGGGAGAACGGTGGATACGCAGTATTTT. Translation gives CASSLSGRTVDTQYF. Supplemented by reference TRBV11-2 and TRBJ2-3, the full variable domain reads EAGVAQSPRYKIIEKRQSVAFWCNPISGHATLYWYQQILGQGPKLLIQFQNNGVVDDSQLPKDRFSAERLKGVDSTLKIQPAKLEDSAVYLCASSLSGRTVDTQYFGPGTRLTVL.

CDR3 bases: TGTGCCAGCAGCGTAGGCCTAGCGGCCCCCCGGGAGCAGTACTTC. Protein product: CASSVGLAAPREQYF. V and J are TRBV9 and TRBJ2-7; 7 bases map to TRBD2. V shed 0 bases, J shed 7 bases, and the junction held 10 bases outside the gene matches. The CDR3 has 15 amino acids. CDR1 is SGDLS, CDR2 YYNGEE, per germline.

This clone has only a few counts. The CDR3 protein is CAIMLAGGPSNKNTQYF. The DNA of the CDR3 is TGTGCCATCATGCTAGCGGGGGGGCCGTCAAACAAGAATACGCAGTATTTT. This rearrangement joins TRBV10-3 to TRBJ2-3; TRBD2 agrees at 12 bases. The CDR3 loop spans 17 amino acids. The trim removed 7 bases at V and 7 bases at J, leaving 15 bases unmatched. CDR1 is ENHRY and CDR2 is SYGVKD in the germline V gene.

The gene calls are TRBV7-9 and TRBJ2-7; D possibly corresponds to TRBD1 (5 bases). The CDR3 has 12 amino acids. Germline values: CDR1 SEHNR, CDR2 FQNEAQ (reference sequence). With 5 bases removed from V and 6 bases from J, the gap between germline ends came to 11 bases. The CDR3 sequence: CASSRQMGEQYF. The CDR3 nucleotides read TGTGCCAGCAGCAGACAGATGGGCGAGCAGTACTTC.

This sequence joins TRBV4-3 and TRBJ1-1, with a weak D call TRBD1 (6 bases). The V and J ends lost 5 bases and 3 bases respectively, with 10 bases between them. Germline lookup yields CDR1 LGHNA and CDR2 YSLEER. This CDR3 is 13 amino acids long. DNA of the CDR3: TGCGCCAGCAGCTCCGGACAGTACACTGAAGCTTTCTTT. Residues: CASSSGQYTEAFF.

V is TRBV13 and J is TRBJ2-2; D possibly corresponds to TRBD1 (6 bases). This CDR3 contains 14 residues. CDR1 is PRHDT, CDR2 FYEKMQ, per germline (reference sequence). The V end lost 5 bases, the J end lost 5 bases, and 12 bases lay between the germline ends. The CDR3 is CASSRKQGTGELFF. The CDR3 nucleotides read TGTGCCAGCAGCCGTAAACAGGGAACCGGGGAGCTGTTTTTT.

The genes are TRBV7-3 and TRBJ2-7; 7 bases are shared with TRBD2. The CDR3 extends over 15 amino acids. The V segment lost 2 bases and the J segment 4 bases; nucleotides outside the gene matches: 8. Germline assignment: CDR1 SGHTA and CDR2 FQGTGA. The CDR3 loop reads CASSLARGLQYEQYF. As DNA, the CDR3 is TGTGCCAGCAGCTTAGCGAGGGGACTACAGTACGAGCAGTACTTC.

This clone was seen more than once but under ten times. The rearrangement joins TRBV7-9 to TRBJ2-1; 7 bases fit TRBD2. Germline CDR1 is SEHNR and CDR2 is FQNEAQ (reference sequence). This CDR3 is built from 12 residues. The ends lost 5 bases at V and 15 bases at J; junction bases unmatched: 10. DNA for the CDR3: TGTGCCAGCAGCCCAGATCCGGGACTACCGTTCTTC. It specifies CASSPDPGLPFF.

This clone has a handful of counts. Here the CDR3 reads CASTNPGDYNEQFF. The DNA of the CDR3 is TGTGCCAGCACCAACCCGGGGGATTACAATGAGCAGTTCTTC. V is TRBV7-9 and J is TRBJ2-1, with TRBD2 as a possible D gene (6 bases). Germline CDR1 is SEHNR and CDR2 is FQNEAQ (reference sequence). The CDR3 is made up of 14 amino acids. Trimming took 7 bases from V and 4 from J, leaving 14 bases between them.

This clone appeared a few times. This rearrangement joins TRBV21-1 to TRBJ2-1; the table's D gene call, TRBD1, was not cross checked with the DNA. TRBV21-1 is an annotated pseudogene. This CDR3 region has 19 residues. The CDR3 sequence is CASSGQRWDTSRTYNEQFF. CDR3 coding DNA: TGTGCCAGCAGCGGACAAAGATGGGACACTTCACGAACCTACAATGAGCAGTTCTTC.

The rearrangement links TRBV9 to TRBJ2-7; 9 bases line up with TRBD2. Per the germline V gene, CDR1 is SGDLS and CDR2 is YYNGEE. V shed 0 bases, J shed 4 bases, and the junction held 5 bases outside the gene matches. This CDR3 region has 15 residues. CDR3 sequence reads: CASSVGASGKYEQYF. Written as DNA, the CDR3 is TGTGCCAGCAGCGTAGGTGCTAGCGGGAAATACGAGCAGTACTTC.

The chain is built from TRBV6-1 and TRBJ1-1, with D tentatively TRBD1 (5 bases). There are 13 residues in the CDR3. Germline loops: CDR1 MNHNS, CDR2 SASEGT. V lost 6 bases and J lost 3, with 11 bases in between. This CDR3 is CASRTKGDTEAFF. The CDR3 bases are TGTGCCAGCAGAACGAAAGGGGACACTGAAGCTTTCTTT.

The rearrangement joins TRBV14 to TRBJ2-4; D unclear. From germline, CDR1 is SGHDN and CDR2 FVKESK. This CDR3 region has 15 residues. Trimming cost V 4 bases and J 0 bases, with 10 bases left between them. CDR3 in DNA: TGTGCCAGCAGCCTTAATCAGATAGCCAAAAACATTCAGTACTTC. Residues: CASSLNQIAKNIQYF.